This T cell receptor (beta chain) came from a study of blood T cells in healthy people across ages. The J segment lost 5 bases and the V segment lost 4 bases, leaving 11 bases of the junction unmatched. CDR3 length: 15 amino acids. Germline lookup yields CDR1 SGHRS and CDR2 YFSETQ. Each sample provided at least 6 micrograms of extracted total RNA. This clonotype was counted between two and nine times. A second PCR of roughly 7 to 11 cycles used a sample-barcoded 5' primer and a J-beta primer mix. Samples each returned at least 2.5 million CDR3-containing paired-end reads. TCRdb re-called the 5' RACE reads through MiXCR, storing one row per CDR3 protein. The profile covers roughly 730,000 distinct CDR3 sequences, with about 61% appearing a single time and roughly 26% taken by the ten largest.

The clonotype comes from a man in his forties in good health. The rearrangement joins TRBV5-1 to TRBJ2-5; the match to TRBD2 covers 7 bases. Material: blood. As DNA, the CDR3 is TGCGCCAGCAGCCGGGGGAGGGGCGAACGGGAGACCCAGTACTTC. Translated, it gives CASSRGRGERETQYF.